Detailed here is one T cell receptor (beta chain). Its matching antigen is unknown. Some clones are missing from TCRdb's copy, which holds only in-frame ones; the method was immunoSEQ multiplex PCR. The sample holds some 2,000,000 clones, about 94% seen once. This specimen belongs to a study of shared clonotypes between healthy human individuals. Study observations and caveats: Rarefaction showed sorted-subset sequencing was incomplete despite large depth.

The germline CDR1 and CDR2 sequences are SGHRS and YFSETQ. The V and J ends lost 1 base and 5 bases respectively, with 9 bases between them. The CDR3 runs to 13 residues. The chain combines TRBV5-1 with TRBJ2-5, with a weak D call TRBD2 (5 bases). Input material: naive CD4+ T cells sorted from blood. As to subset: CD45RA+ positively selected. This TCR came from a man aged 18 to 35 in good health. The CDR3: CASSLTWRETQYF. CDR3 nucleotides: TGCGCCAGCAGCTTGACCTGGAGGGAGACCCAGTACTTC.